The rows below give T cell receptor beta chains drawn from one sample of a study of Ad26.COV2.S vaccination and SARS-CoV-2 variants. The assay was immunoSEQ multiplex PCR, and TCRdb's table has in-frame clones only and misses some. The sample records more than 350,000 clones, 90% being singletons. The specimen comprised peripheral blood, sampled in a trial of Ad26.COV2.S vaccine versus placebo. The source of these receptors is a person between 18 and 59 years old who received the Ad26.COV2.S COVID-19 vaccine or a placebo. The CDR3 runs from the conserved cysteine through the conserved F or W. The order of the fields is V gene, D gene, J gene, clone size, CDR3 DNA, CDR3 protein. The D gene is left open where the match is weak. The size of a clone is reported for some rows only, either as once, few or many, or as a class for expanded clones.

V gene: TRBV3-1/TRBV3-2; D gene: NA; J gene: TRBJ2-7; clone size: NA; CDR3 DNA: TGTGCCAGCAGCCAGGTGGGACTGCGGCTGACCTACGAGCAGTACTTC; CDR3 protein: CASSQVGLRLTYEQYF
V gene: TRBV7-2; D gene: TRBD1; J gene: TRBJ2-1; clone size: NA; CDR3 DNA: TGTGCCAGCAGCTCAGAAGGACAGGGGATGGGTGAGCAGTTCTTC; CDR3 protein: CASSSEGQGMGEQFF
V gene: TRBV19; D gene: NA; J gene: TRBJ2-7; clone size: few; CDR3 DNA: TGTGCCAGTAGAATGGGCGTATTCTCCTACGAGCAGTACTTC; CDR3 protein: CASRMGVFSYEQYF
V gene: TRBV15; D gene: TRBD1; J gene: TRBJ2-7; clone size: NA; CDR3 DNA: TGTGCCACCAGCAGAGATAGGGACAGGGGAAACGAGCAGTACTTC; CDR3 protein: CATSRDRDRGNEQYF
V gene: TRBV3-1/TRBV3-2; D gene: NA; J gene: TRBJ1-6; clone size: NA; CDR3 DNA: TGTGCCAGCGGGCTTAAGTTTAATTCACCCCTCCACTTT; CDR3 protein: CASGLKFNSPLHF
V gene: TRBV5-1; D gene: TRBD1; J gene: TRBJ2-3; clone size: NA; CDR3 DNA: TGCGCCAGCAGCCCCGGTCGGGACAGGGGTCGAGATACGCAGTATTTT; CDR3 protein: CASSPGRDRGRDTQYF
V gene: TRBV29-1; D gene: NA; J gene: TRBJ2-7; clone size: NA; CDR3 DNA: TGCAGCGTATCCGGGATTTCCTCCTACGAGCAGTACTTC; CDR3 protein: CSVSGISSYEQYF
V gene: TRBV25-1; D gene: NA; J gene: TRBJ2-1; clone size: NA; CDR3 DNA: TGTGCCAGCAGTGATCCCGGGGCGGGAATCTACAATGAGCAGTTCTTC; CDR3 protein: CASSDPGAGIYNEQFF
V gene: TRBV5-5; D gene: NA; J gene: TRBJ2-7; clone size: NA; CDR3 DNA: TGTGCCAGCAGCCTCGGAGGGGGGTACGAGCAGTACTTC; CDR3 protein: CASSLGGGYEQYF
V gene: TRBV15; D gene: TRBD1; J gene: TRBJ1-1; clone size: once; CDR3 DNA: TGTGCCACCAGCAGACAGGGGGCGAGCCCTTACACTGAAGCTTTCTTT; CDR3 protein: CATSRQGASPYTEAFF
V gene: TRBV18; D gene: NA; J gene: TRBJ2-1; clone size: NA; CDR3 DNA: TGTGCCAGCTCACCAGGGACCGGGAATGAGCAGTTCTTC; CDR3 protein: CASSPGTGNEQFF
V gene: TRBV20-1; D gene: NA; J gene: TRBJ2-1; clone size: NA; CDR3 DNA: TGCAGTGCTAGTCCCAACAATGAGCAGTTCTTC; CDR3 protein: CSASPNNEQFF
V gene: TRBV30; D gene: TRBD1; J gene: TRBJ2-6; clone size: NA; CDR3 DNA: TGTGCCTGGAGTCCGGGACAGTATGGGGCCAACGTCCTGACTTTC; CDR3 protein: CAWSPGQYGANVLTF
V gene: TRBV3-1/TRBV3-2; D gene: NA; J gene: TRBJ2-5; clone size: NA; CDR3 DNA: TGTGCCAGCAGCCTCCTAGGGCAGGGTCAAGAGACCCAGTACTTC; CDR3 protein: CASSLLGQGQETQYF
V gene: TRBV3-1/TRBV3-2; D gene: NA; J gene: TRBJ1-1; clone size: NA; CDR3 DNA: TGTGCCAGCAGCCAAGGATGGGGGGCCCCGAGGGACACTGAAGCTTTCTTT; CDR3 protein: CASSQGWGAPRDTEAFF
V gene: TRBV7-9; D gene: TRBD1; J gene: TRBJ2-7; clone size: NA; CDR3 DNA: TGTGCCAGCAGCTGGGGACAGGGGAAGATCGGCGAGCAGTACTTC; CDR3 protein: CASSWGQGKIGEQYF
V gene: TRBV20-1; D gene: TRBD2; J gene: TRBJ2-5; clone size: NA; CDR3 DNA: TGCAGTGCTAGTCTGGCGGGAGGGCCTTTCCTCCGGGAGACCCAGTACTTC; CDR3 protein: CSASLAGGPFLRETQYF
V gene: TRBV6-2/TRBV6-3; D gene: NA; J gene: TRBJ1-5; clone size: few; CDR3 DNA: TGTGCCAGCAGTAGAGACATGCCTCAGCCCCAGCATTTT; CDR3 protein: CASSRDMPQPQHF
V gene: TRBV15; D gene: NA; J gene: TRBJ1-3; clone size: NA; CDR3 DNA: TGTGCCACCAGAATTTCCAGGAGCTCTGGAAACACCATATATTTT; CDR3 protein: CATRISRSSGNTIYF
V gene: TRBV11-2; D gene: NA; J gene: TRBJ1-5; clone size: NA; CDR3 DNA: TGTGCCAGCAGCTTAGATTCACGGACGGCTTATAGCAATCAGCCCCAGCATTTT; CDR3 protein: CASSLDSRTAYSNQPQHF
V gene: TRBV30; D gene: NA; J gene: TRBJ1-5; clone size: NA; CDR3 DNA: TGTGCCTGGAGTGTCGGGGGGGATGGAAATCAGCCCCAGCATTTT; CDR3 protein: CAWSVGGDGNQPQHF
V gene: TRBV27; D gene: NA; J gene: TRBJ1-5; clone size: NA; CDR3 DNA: TGTGCCAGCAGTTTATTGGGAGGGACTCAGCCCCAGCATTTT; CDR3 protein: CASSLLGGTQPQHF
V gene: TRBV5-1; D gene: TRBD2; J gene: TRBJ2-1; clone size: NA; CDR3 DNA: TGCGCCAGCAGCTTGTCAGCGGGAGGTCTGAGCTCCTACAATGAGCAGTTCTTC; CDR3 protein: CASSLSAGGLSSYNEQFF
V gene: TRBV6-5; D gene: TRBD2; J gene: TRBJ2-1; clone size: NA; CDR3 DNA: TGTGCCAGCAGTTCCCGACTAGCTGGGTTGAATGAGCAGTTCTTC; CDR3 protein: CASSSRLAGLNEQFF
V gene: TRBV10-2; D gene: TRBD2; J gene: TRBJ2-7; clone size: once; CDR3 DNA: TGCGCCAGCGGGGGTGGACTAGCGATGATCTACGAGCAGTACTTC; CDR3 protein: CASGGGLAMIYEQYF
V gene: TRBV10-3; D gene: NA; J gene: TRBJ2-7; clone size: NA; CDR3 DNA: TGTGCCATCAGGGAGAGAGGAGGCTACGAGCAGTACTTC; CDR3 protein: CAIRERGGYEQYF
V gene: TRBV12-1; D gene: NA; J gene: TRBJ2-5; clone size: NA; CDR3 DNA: TGTGCCATTAAACCCCTAGCGGGAGGGAGACAAGAGACCCAGTACTTC; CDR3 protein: CAIKPLAGGRQETQYF
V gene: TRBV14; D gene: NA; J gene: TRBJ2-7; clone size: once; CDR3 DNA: TGTGCCAGCAGCCAAACGGTATACGAGCAGTACTTC; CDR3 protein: CASSQTVYEQYF
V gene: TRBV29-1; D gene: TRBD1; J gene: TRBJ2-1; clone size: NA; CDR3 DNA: TGCAGCGCTGCCGGGACAGGGGGCAACAATGAGCAGTTCTTC; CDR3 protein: CSAAGTGGNNEQFF
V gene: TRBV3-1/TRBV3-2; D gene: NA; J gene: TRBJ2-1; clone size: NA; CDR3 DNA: TGTGCCAGCAGCCTAGTGGAGGGGATTAATGAGCAGTTCTTC; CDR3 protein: CASSLVEGINEQFF
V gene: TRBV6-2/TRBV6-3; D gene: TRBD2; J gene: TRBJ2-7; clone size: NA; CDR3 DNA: TGTGCCAGCAGTTACTTGACTAGCGGGAGCCACGAGCAGTACTTC; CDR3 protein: CASSYLTSGSHEQYF
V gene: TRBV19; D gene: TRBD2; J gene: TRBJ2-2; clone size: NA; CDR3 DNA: TGTGCCAGTAGTGTTAGCGGGAGCCCCGGGGAGCTGTTTTTT; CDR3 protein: CASSVSGSPGELFF
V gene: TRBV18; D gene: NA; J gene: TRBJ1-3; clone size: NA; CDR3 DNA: TGTGCCAGCTCACCGTTGGACGGTTCTTACACCATATATTTT; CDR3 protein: CASSPLDGSYTIYF
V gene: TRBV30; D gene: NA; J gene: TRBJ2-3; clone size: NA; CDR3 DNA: TGTGCCTGGAGTGCCTTTTCCCGGGACACCCCCACAGATACGCAGTATTTT; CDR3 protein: CAWSAFSRDTPTDTQYF
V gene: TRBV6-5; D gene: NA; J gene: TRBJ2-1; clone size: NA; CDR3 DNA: TGTGCCAGCAGTTACTCGAATAGGAGGAATGAGCAGTTCTTC; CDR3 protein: CASSYSNRRNEQFF
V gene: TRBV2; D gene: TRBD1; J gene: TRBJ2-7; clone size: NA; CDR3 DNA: TGTGCCAGCAGTGGGACTCGGGACAGGGGGTACGAGCAGTACTTC; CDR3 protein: CASSGTRDRGYEQYF
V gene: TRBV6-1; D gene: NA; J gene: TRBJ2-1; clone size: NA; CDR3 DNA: TGTGCCAGCAGTGAATCTGGGTTGCGCGAGCAGTTCTTC; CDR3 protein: CASSESGLREQFF
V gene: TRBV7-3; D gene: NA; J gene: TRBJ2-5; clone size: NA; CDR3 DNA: TGTGCCAGCAGCGACACCCGGGACACGGAGACCCAGTACTTC; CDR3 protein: CASSDTRDTETQYF
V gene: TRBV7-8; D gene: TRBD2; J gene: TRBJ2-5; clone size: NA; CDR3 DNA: TGTGCCAGCAGCTTAGGTGGGACTAGATACGTTCAAGAGACCCAGTACTTC; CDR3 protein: CASSLGGTRYVQETQYF
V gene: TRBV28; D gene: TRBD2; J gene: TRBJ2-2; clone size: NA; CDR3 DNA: TGTGCCAGCAGTTTACTTGGCGGACTAGTCTTCACCGGGGAGCTGTTTTTT; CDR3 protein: CASSLLGGLVFTGELFF
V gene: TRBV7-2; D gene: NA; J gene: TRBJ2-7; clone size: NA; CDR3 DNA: TGTGCCAGCAGCCTACTAGATCCTTACGAGCAGTACTTC; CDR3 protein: CASSLLDPYEQYF
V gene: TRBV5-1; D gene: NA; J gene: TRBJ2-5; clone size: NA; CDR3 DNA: TGCGCCAGCAGCTTGGCTTTGGCCGACCCAGAGACCCAGTACTTC; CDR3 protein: CASSLALADPETQYF
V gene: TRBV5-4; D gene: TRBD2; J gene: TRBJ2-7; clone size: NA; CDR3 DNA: TGTGCCAGCAGCCCGTCTAGCGGGAGGCGGTACGAGCAGTACTTC; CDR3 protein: CASSPSSGRRYEQYF
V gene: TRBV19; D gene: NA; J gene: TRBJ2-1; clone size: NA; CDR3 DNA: TGTGCCAGTAAGGTCGGGAGAGGATACAATGAGCAGTTCTTC; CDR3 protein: CASKVGRGYNEQFF
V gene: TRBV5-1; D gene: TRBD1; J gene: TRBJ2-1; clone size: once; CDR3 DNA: TGCGCCAGCAGCTTGTGGCAGGGGGCTTACAATGAGCAGTTCTTC; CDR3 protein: CASSLWQGAYNEQFF
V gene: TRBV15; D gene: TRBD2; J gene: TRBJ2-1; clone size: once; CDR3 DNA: TGTGCCACCAGCAGAGATTCCCCTTTCACTAGCGGGAGAATAAATGAGCAGTTCTTC; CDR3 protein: CATSRDSPFTSGRINEQFF
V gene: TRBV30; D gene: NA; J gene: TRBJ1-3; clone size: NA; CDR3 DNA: TGTGCCTGGAATCTAAGGGGCGCGGCTGGAAACACCATATATTTT; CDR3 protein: CAWNLRGAAGNTIYF
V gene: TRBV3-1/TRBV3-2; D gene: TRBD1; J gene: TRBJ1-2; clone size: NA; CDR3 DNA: TGTGCCAGCAGCCACCGATCCCGGACAGGGAAGGGTGGCTACACCTTC; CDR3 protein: CASSHRSRTGKGGYTF
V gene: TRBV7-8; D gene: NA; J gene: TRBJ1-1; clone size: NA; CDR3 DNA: TGTGCCAGCAGTCCCGGGGGTGCAGCGATCGCTTTCTTT; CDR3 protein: CASSPGGAAIAFF
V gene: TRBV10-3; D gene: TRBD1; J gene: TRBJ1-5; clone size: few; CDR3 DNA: TGTGCCATCAGTGACCCCGGGACAGGGGGCGGTCAGCCCCAGCATTTT; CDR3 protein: CAISDPGTGGGQPQHF
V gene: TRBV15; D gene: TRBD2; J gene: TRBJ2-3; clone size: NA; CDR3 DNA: TGTGCCACCAGCAGAGAACTAGCGGGAGATACGCAGTATTTT; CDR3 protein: CATSRELAGDTQYF
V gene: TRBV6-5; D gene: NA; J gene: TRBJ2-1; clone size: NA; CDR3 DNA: TGTGCCAGCATGAGCGGCAGCTCCTACAATGAGCAGTTCTTC; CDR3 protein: CASMSGSSYNEQFF
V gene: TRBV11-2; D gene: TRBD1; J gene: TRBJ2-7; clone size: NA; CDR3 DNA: TGTGCCAGCAGCCGACAGGGGATTTTCTCCTACGAGCAGTACTTC; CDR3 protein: CASSRQGIFSYEQYF
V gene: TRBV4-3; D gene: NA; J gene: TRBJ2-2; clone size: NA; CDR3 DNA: TGCGCCAGCAGCCAAGATGGGGCCGGGGAGCTGTTTTTT; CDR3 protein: CASSQDGAGELFF
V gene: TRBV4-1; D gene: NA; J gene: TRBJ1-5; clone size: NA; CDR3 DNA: TGCGCCAGCAGCCAAGAATCGGGGTTTAGCAATCAGCCCCAGCATTTT; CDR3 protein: CASSQESGFSNQPQHF